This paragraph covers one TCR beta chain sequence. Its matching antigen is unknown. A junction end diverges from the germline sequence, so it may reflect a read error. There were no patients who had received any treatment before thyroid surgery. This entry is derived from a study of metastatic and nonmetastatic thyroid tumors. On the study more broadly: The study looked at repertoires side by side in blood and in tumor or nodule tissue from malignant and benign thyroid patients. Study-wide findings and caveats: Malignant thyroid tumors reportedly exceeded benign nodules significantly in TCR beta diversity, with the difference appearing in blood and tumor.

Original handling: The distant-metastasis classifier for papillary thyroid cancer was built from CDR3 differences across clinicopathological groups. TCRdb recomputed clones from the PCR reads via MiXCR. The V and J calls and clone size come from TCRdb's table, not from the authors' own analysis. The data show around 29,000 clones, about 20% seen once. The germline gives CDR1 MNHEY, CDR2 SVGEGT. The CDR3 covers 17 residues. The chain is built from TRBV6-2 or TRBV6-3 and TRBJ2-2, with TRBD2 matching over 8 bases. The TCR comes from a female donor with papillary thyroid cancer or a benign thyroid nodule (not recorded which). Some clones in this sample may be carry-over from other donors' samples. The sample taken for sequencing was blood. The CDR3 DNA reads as TGTGCTAGCAGTTACAGCTTTAGCGGGATTTCCACCGGGGAGCTGTTTTTT. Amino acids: CASSYSFSGISTGELFF.